The 20 T cell receptor beta chains reported below all come from one sample, sequenced in a study of cytomegalovirus exposure and HLA in healthy donors. 60 Vbeta and 13 Jbeta primers were used in PCR. Measured with immunoSEQ multiplex PCR; TCRdb has only the in-frame clones, and not every one. Of 180,000 or so clones in the sample, approximately 84% are singletons; the top ten hold 4.5%. What was sequenced was PBMCs. The receptor set was obtained from a woman aged 45-60 years in good health and CMV-seropositive.

The J gene is TRBJ1-1, the V gene TRBV18, with D hard to call. Trimming removed 3 bases at V and 1 base at J, with 12 bases between. CDR3 length: 15 residues. Per germline, CDR1 KGHSH and CDR2 LQKENI. The CDR3 region has the DNA TGTGCCAGCTCACCCGGCGCGACAAAGAACACTGAAGCTTTCTTT. Its translation is CASSPGATKNTEAFF. The variable domain in full, completed from reference TRBV18 and TRBJ1-1, reads NAGVMQNPRHLVRRRGQEARLRCSPMKGHSHVYWYRQLPEEGLKFMVYLQKENIIDESGMPKERFSAEFPKEGPSILRIQQVVRGDSAAYFCASSPGATKNTEAFFGQGTRLTVV.

In this sample, this clone turned up once. This chain joins TRBV19 and TRBJ1-5, with 10 nucleotides matching TRBD1. Germline CDR1 LNHDA, CDR2 SQIVND (reference sequence). V gave up 9 bases and J gave up 5 bases; unmatched junction bases: 13. The CDR3 sequence is 16 residues long. In nucleotides, the CDR3 is TGTGCCAGCGCCGGGACAGGGGACCGGGGCTATCAGCCCCAGCATTTT. It yields the protein CASAGTGDRGYQPQHF.

This rearrangement joins TRBV29-1 to TRBJ2-3; 12 bases are a match to TRBD2. Looked up from germline, CDR1 is SQVTM and CDR2 is ANQGSEA. J lost 0 bases, V lost 6 bases, and 7 bases had no gene match. This CDR3 has 16 residues. CDR3 sequence reads: CSVVGLAGVSTDTQYF. The CDR3 DNA is TGCAGCGTGGTGGGACTAGCGGGCGTGAGCACAGATACGCAGTATTTT.

The chain has TRBV6-6 and TRBJ2-5, with D hard to call. V was shortened by 7 bases and J by 7 bases, with 19 bases between the two germline ends. Per germline, CDR1 MNHNY and CDR2 SVGAGI (reference sequence). The CDR3 runs 14 residues. The CDR3 spells CASTSSLVSWTQYF. As DNA, the CDR3 is TGTGCCAGCACCTCCTCCTTAGTATCATGGACCCAGTACTTC.

The rearrangement uses TRBV7-2 and TRBJ2-5; possibly TRBD1 for D (6 bases). The CDR3 sequence is 13 residues long. V lost 3 bases, J lost 5 bases, and 10 bases lay in between. The germline V gene encodes CDR1 SGHTA and CDR2 FQGNSA. The CDR3 bases are TGTGCCAGCAGCTTTACAGGGTTGGAGACCCAGTACTTC. Amino acids: CASSFTGLETQYF.

The chain recombines TRBV6-4 with TRBJ1-4; 9 nucleotides agree with TRBD1. Germline CDR1 and CDR2: MRHNA and SNTAGT. The trim removed 5 bases at V and 8 bases at J, leaving 6 bases unmatched. The CDR3 is 14 residues long. The CDR3 bases are TGTGCCAGCAGTCCGGGACAGGGAGGAGAAAAACTGTTTTTT. This encodes CASSPGQGGEKLFF.

The V call is TRBV6-6, the J call TRBJ2-7, with 7 bases lining up with TRBD2. Germline V gives CDR1 MNHNY, CDR2 SVGAGI (reference sequence). This CDR3 region has 10 residues. J was trimmed by 5 bases and V by 8 bases; bases with no gene match: 0. The CDR3 DNA is TGTGCCAGCGGGGGGGACGAGCAGTACTTC. Translation gives CASGGDEQYF.

The chain links TRBV14 to TRBJ1-2; no clear D. Looked up from germline, CDR1 is SGHDN and CDR2 is FVKESK. CDR3 length equals 15 residues. V was trimmed by 2 bases and J by 8 bases, leaving 18 bases between them. The CDR3 sequence is CASSQTRRLNGGYTF. The CDR3 coding sequence is TGTGCCAGCAGCCAAACCAGGAGACTAAACGGGGGCTACACCTTC.

V usage is TRBV5-5 and J usage is TRBJ2-7; possibly TRBD2 for D (5 bases). V lost 7 bases and J lost 7, with 24 bases in between. CDR1 is SGHKS, CDR2 YYEKEE, per germline (reference sequence). The CDR3 consists of 15 residues. CDR3 DNA sequence: TGTGCCAGCGGACTCAATGGGGTGGGAGTGGGGGAGCAGTACTTC. This translates into CASGLNGVGVGEQYF.

A single count supports this clone. The chain links TRBV28 to TRBJ2-3; D remains ambiguous. The germline gives CDR1 MDHEN, CDR2 SYDVKM. Deletions cut 2 bases from V and 0 bases from J, with 21 bases between. This CDR3 is built from 19 residues. The DNA for the CDR3 is TGTGCCAGCAGTTTAGCCCCCAGCGTCCTAGAATCTAGCACAGATACGCAGTATTTT. Its protein is CASSLAPSVLESSTDTQYF.

This chain connects TRBV30 to TRBJ1-2; no definite D call. Trimming removed 6 bases at V and 6 bases at J, with 17 bases between. Looked up from germline, CDR1 is GTSNPN and CDR2 is SVGIG (reference sequence). The CDR3 length is 13 residues. The CDR3 loop reads CACHVVVGNGYTF. CDR3 bases: TGTGCCTGCCATGTGGTCGTCGGGAATGGCTACACCTTC.

The chain couples TRBV19 to TRBJ1-5; maybe TRBD1 (6 bases). Germline CDR1 LNHDA, CDR2 SQIVND (reference sequence). The germline V and J ends were trimmed by 7 bases and 1 base, with 17 bases remaining between them. The CDR3 has 16 amino acids. The chain's CDR3 is CASMGGPGGSNQPQHF. The CDR3 DNA follows: TGTGCCAGTATGGGGGGGCCTGGGGGGAGCAATCAGCCCCAGCATTTT.

The chain combines TRBV19 with TRBJ2-1; tentatively, D is TRBD2 (5 bases). The CDR3 runs 13 residues. V was shortened by 4 bases and J by 7 bases, with 11 bases between the two germline ends. Germline CDR1 reads LNHDA; CDR2 reads SQIVND (reference sequence). For the CDR3, the DNA is TGTGCCAGTAGTACTAGCCCCAGGAATGAGCAGTTCTTC. It specifies CASSTSPRNEQFF. The complete variable domain, with remaining parts taken from reference TRBV19 and TRBJ2-1, reads DGGITQSPKYLFRKEGQNVTLSCEQNLNHDAMYWYRQDPGQGLRLIYYSQIVNDFQKGDIAEGYSVSREKKESFPLTVTSAQKNPTAFYLCASSTSPRNEQFFGPGTRLTVL.

The rearrangement joins TRBV25-1 to TRBJ2-7; D gene unclear. Germline-derived CDR1 and CDR2 are MGHDK and SYGVNS. The CDR3 has 14 residues. Deletions cut 7 bases from V and 6 bases from J, with 19 bases between. CDR3 residues: CASTQGEATGEQYF. CDR3 DNA sequence: TGTGCCAGCACCCAAGGCGAAGCTACGGGCGAGCAGTACTTC.

The V and J genes are TRBV6-5 and TRBJ1-1; 12 bases agree with TRBD1. The CDR3 contains 16 residues. With 4 bases clipped from V and 0 bases from J, the junction kept 3 bases outside the gene matches. The germline V gene has CDR1 MNHEY and CDR2 SVGAGI. CDR3 region: CASSWGQGAMNTEAFF. In DNA form, the CDR3 reads TGTGCCAGCAGTTGGGGACAGGGGGCTATGAACACTGAAGCTTTCTTT.

The chain links TRBV6-6 to TRBJ2-2; perhaps TRBD1 as D (5 bases). Trimming removed 5 bases at V and 6 bases at J, with 10 bases between. The CDR3 loop spans 13 amino acids. Germline values: CDR1 MNHNY, CDR2 SVGAGI (reference sequence). This CDR3 reads CASSLQGPGELFF. The CDR3 DNA is TGTGCCAGCAGTCTCCAGGGCCCCGGGGAGCTGTTTTTT.

The CDR3 bases are TGTGCCAGTAGTATCAGCAGGTCTTTGACCTACGAGCAGTACTTC. This encodes CASSISRSLTYEQYF. This sequence joins TRBV19 and TRBJ2-7; D remains unclear. Germline V gene lookup returns CDR1 LNHDA and CDR2 SQIVND (reference sequence). CDR3 length equals 15 residues. V lost 3 bases and J lost 2, with 14 bases in between.

The rearrangement links TRBV18 to TRBJ1-4, with 12 bases identical to TRBD1. Germline V gene data show CDR1 as KGHSH and CDR2 as LQKENI. The CDR3 runs 15 residues. V was pared by 2 bases and J by 5 bases, with 0 bases of the junction left unmatched. CDR3 in amino acids: CASSPGTGGNEKLFF. In DNA, the CDR3 is TGTGCCAGCTCACCAGGGACAGGGGGCAATGAAAAACTGTTTTTT.

The chain carries TRBV4-1 and TRBJ1-5; D remains unclear. The V end was cut by 0 bases, the J end by 3 bases, with 18 bases between. Germline loops: CDR1 MGHRA, CDR2 YSYEKL. This CDR3 has 18 amino acids. CDR3 DNA sequence: TGCGCCAGCAGCCAAGACCTGGGAATCGGGGAGGCCAATCAGCCCCAGCATTTT. The encoded protein is CASSQDLGIGEANQPQHF.

The rearrangement uses TRBV19 and TRBJ2-2; TRBD2 aligns across 8 bases. This CDR3 is built from 15 residues. Per the germline V gene, CDR1 is LNHDA and CDR2 is SQIVND (reference sequence). With V trimmed by 7 bases and J by 4 bases, 8 bases remained unmatched. CDR3 nucleotide sequence: TGTGCCAGTACGGAGCGGGAGAGGGGCACCGGGGAGCTGTTTTTT. This translates into CASTERERGTGELFF. The full variable domain, completed using reference TRBV19 and TRBJ2-2, is DGGITQSPKYLFRKEGQNVTLSCEQNLNHDAMYWYRQDPGQGLRLIYYSQIVNDFQKGDIAEGYSVSREKKESFPLTVTSAQKNPTAFYLCASTERERGTGELFFGEGSRLTVL.